This entry concerns a single T cell receptor beta chain. Its antigen remains unidentified. Amplification yielded TCR beta CDR3 regions, with RNA transcripts as the source. When the TCR CDR3 underwent first-round RT-PCR, the HTBI primer set was used. TCRdb re-called the multiplex PCR reads with MiXCR, one entry per CDR3 protein. The profile shows some 570,000 distinct CDR3 sequences, 13% to 15% of them singletons. Germline V CDR1 and CDR2: MNHEY, SMNVEV (reference sequence). The CDR3 runs to 21 residues. The V segment lost 5 bases and the J segment 0 bases; nucleotides outside the gene matches: 19. The study left out patients who had uncontrolled infection, other autoimmune disease, pregnancy or lactation. These data belong to a study of T cells in Graves' hyperthyroidism and ophthalmopathy. Findings of the study overall: Most thyroid clonotypes expanded above 0.001 appeared in blood too.

This receptor was taken from a woman younger than 30 with Graves' ophthalmopathy. The sample was blood. The chain employs TRBV27 and TRBJ1-5, with 10 positions matching TRBD1. The DNA of the CDR3 is TGTGCCAGCAGTCACGTTTTTACCCAGGACAGGGGGAAACTTAGCAATCAGCCCCAGCATTTT. This translates into CASSHVFTQDRGKLSNQPQHF.